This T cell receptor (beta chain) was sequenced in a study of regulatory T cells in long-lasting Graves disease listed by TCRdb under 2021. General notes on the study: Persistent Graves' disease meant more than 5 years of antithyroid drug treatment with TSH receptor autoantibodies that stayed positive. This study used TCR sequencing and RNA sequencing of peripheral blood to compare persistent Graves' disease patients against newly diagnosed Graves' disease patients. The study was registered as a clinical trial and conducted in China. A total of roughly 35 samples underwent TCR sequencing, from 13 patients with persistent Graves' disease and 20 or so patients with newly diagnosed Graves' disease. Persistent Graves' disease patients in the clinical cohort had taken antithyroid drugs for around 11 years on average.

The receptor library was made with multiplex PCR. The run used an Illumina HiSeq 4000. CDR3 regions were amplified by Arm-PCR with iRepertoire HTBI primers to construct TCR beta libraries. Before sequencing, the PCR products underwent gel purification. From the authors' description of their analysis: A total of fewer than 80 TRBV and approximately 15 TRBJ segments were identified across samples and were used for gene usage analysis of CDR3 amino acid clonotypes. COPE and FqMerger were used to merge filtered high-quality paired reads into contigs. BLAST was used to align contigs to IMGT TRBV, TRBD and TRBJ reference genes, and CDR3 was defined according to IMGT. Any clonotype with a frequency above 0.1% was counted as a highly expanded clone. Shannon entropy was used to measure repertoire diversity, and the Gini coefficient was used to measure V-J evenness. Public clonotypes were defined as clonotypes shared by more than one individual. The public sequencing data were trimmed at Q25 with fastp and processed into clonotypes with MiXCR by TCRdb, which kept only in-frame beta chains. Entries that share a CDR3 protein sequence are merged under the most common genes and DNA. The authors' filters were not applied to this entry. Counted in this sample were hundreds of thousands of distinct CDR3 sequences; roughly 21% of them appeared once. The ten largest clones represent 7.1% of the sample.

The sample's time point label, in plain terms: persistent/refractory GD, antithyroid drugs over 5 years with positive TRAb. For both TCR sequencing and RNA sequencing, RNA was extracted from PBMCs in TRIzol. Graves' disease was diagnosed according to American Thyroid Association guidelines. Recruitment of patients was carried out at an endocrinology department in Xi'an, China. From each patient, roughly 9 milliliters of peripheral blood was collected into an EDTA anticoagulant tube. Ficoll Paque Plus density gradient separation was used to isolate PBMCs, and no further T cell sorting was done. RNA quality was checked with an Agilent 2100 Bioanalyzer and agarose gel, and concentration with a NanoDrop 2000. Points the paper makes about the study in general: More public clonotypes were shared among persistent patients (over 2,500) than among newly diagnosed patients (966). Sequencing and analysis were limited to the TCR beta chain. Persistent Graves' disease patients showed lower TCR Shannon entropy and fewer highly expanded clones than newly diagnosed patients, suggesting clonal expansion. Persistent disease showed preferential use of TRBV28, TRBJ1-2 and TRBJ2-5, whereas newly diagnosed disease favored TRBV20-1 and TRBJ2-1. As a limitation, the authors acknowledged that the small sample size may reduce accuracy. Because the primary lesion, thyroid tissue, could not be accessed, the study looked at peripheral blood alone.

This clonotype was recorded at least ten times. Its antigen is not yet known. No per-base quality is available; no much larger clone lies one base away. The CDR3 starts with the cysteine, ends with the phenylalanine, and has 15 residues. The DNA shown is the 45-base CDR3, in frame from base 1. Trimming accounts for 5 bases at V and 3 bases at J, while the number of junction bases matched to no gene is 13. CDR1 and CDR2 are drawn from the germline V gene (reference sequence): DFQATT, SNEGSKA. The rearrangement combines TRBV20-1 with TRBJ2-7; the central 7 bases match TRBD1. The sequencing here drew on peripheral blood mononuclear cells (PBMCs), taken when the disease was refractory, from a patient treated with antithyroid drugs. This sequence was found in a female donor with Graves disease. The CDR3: CSAVNGDRGNYEQYF. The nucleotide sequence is TGCAGTGCTGTCAACGGGGACAGAGGTAACTACGAGCAGTACTTC.